The source of this TCR beta chain is a study of blood T cell repertoires in COVID-19. The data were produced by immunoSEQ multiplex PCR, yet TCRdb's version contains in-frame clones alone and is incomplete. The table has tens of thousands of clones, approximately 90% seen once; the top ten hold 5.4%. The CDR3 has 15 amino acids. The V gene's germline CDR1 is LNHDA and CDR2 SQIVND (reference sequence). V was cut by 0 bases and J by 3 bases, with 12 bases left in between. The clonotype originates from a man aged 60 to 75 with acute or convalescent COVID-19. This rearrangement joins TRBV19 to TRBJ2-7; D not resolved. The sequenced sample consisted of peripheral blood. The CDR3 DNA is TGTGCCAGTAGTATAGATGTTGGGCAGTTCTACGAGCAGTACTTC. Encoded protein: CASSIDVGQFYEQYF.